This TCR beta chain came from a study of blood T cell repertoires in COVID-19. On the study more broadly: The United States, Italy and Spain supplied acute and convalescent COVID-19 samples. The cDNA or gDNA used as material had been derived from T cells, B-cell-depleted T cells, or PBMCs.

There are 15 residues in the CDR3. The trim removed 4 bases at V and 5 bases at J, leaving 5 bases unmatched. Germline V gives CDR1 MNHEY, CDR2 SVGAGI. Clones were sequenced by immunoSEQ multiplex PCR, and TCRdb holds only the in-frame ones, with some missing. The sample comprises 95,000 or so clones, about four fifths of which are singletons, and approximately 24% rests with the top ten. The rearrangement joins TRBV6-5 to TRBJ2-5; 12 bases are shared with TRBD1. This clonotype was sampled from a human donor in a cohort sampled during active COVID-19. The sample taken for sequencing was peripheral blood. The CDR3 reads CASSWDRGREETQYF. CDR3 in DNA: TGTGCCAGCAGTTGGGACAGGGGGCGCGAGGAGACCCAGTACTTC.